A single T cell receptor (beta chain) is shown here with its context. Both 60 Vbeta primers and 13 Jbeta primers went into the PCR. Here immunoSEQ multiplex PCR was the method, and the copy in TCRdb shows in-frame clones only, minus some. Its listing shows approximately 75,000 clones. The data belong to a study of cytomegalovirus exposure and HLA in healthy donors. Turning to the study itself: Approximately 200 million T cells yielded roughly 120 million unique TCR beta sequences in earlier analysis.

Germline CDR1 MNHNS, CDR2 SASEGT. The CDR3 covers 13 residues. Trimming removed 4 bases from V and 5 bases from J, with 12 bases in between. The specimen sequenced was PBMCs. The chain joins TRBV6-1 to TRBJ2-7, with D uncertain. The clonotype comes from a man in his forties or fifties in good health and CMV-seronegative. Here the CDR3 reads CASSAAGEHEQYF. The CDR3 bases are TGTGCCAGCAGTGCCGCCGGAGAACACGAGCAGTACTTC.